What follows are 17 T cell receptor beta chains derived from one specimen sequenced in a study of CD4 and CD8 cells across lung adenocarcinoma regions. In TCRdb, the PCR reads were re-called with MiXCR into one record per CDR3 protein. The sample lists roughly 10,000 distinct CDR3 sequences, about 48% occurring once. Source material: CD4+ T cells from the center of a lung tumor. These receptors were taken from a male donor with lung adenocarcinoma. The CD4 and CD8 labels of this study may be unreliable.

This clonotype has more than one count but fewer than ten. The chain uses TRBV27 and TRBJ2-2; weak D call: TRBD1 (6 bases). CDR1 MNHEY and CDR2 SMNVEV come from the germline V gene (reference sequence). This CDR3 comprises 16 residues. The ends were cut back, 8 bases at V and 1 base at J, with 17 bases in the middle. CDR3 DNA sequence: TGTGCCAGCCGACAGGAGCGGACGATGAACACCGGGGAGCTGTTTTTT. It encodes CASRQERTMNTGELFF.

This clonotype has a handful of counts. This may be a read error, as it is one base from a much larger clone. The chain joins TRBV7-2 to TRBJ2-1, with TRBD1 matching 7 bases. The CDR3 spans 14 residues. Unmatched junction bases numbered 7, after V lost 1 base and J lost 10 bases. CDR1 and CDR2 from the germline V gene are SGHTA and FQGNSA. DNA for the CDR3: TGTGCCAGCAGCTTAGATAGGGGGCCCTACGAGCAGTTCTTC. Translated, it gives CASSLDRGPYEQFF.

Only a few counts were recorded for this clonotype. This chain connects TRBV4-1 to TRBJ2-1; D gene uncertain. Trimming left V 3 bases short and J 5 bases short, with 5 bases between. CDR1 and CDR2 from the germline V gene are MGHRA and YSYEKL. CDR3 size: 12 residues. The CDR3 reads CASSHVNNEQFF. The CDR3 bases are TGCGCCAGCAGCCATGTCAACAATGAGCAGTTCTTC.

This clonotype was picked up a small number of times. The CDR3 region has the DNA TGTGCCAGCTCTGTTGGGTCGAAGGGCAATCAGCCCCAGCATTTT. It encodes CASSVGSKGNQPQHF. This chain joins TRBV6-1 and TRBJ1-5; D unresolved. The V and J ends lost 8 bases and 2 bases respectively, with 16 bases between them. The CDR3 covers 15 residues. The V gene's germline CDR1 is MNHNS and CDR2 SASEGT.

CDR3 sequence (DNA): TGTGCCAGGAGTCCCCAGGACGTAAGCACCGAGAAGCAGTATTTT. Translated: CARSPQDVSTEKQYF. This chain connects TRBV6-1 to TRBJ2-3, with D hard to call. The CDR3 totals 15 residues. Germline V gives CDR1 MNHNS, CDR2 SASEGT. The V end lost 9 bases, the J end lost 11 bases, and 27 bases lay between the germline ends.

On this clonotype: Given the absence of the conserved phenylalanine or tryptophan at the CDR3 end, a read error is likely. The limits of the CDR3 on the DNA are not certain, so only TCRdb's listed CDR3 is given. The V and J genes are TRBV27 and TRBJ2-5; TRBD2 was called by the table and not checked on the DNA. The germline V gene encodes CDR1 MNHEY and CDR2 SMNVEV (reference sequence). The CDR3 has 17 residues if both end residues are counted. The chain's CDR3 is CASSLSSYGTSGETQFL.

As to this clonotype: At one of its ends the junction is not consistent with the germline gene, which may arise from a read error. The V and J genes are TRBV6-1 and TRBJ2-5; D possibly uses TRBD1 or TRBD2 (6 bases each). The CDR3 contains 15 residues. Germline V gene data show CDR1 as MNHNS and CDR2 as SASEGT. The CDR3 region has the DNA TGTGTCAGGGGTGAGGGGGGCGGGGACCAAGAGACGCAGTACTTC. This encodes CVRGEGGGDQETQYF.

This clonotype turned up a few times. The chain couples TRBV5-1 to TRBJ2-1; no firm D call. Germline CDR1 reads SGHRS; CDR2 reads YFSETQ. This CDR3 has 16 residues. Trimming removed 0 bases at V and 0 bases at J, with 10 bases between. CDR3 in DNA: TGCGCCAGCAGCTTGGGTGCCCAGAGCTCCTACAATGAGCAGTTCTTC. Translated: CASSLGAQSSYNEQFF.

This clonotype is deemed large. DNA for the CDR3: TGTGCCAGCAGAGGGCGGCTAACCGACAATGAGCAGTTCTTC. Protein product: CASRGRLTDNEQFF. The rearrangement links TRBV6-1 to TRBJ2-1; the D is unclear. Looked up from germline, CDR1 is MNHNS and CDR2 is SASEGT. The CDR3 loop spans 14 amino acids. V lost 6 bases to trimming and J lost 5 bases, with 14 bases between them.

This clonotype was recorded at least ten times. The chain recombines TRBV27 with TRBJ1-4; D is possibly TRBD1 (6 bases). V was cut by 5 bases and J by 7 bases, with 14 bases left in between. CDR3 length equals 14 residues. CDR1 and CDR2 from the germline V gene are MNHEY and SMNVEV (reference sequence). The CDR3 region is CASSRGGRVEKLFF. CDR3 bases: TGTGCCAGCAGTCGTGGGGGGCGGGTTGAAAAACTGTTTTTT.

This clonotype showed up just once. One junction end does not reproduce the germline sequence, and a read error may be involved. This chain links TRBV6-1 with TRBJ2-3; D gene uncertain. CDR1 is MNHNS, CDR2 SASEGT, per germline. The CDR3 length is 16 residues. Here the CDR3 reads CASSEAVFSHKNTQYF. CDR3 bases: TGTGCCAGCAGTGAGGCGGTCTTTTCGCACAAAAATACTCAGTATTTC.

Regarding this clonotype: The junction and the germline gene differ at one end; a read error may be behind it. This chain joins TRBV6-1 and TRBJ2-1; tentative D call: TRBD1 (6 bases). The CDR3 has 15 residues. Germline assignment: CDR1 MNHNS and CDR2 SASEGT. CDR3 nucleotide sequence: TGTGCCAGCACCCCGGTCAGGGGCACCTACGGTGAGCTGTTTTTC. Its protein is CASTPVRGTYGELFF.

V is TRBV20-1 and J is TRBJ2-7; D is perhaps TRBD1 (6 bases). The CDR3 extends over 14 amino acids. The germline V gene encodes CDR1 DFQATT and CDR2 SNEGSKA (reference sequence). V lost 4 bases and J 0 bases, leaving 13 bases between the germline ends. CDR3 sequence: CSATGTFDSYEQYF. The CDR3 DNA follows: TGCAGTGCTACCGGGACATTCGACTCCTACGAGCAGTACTTC.

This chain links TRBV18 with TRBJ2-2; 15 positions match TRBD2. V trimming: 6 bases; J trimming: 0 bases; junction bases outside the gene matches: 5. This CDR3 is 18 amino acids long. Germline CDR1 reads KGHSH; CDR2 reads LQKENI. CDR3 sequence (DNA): TGTGCCAGCTCCGGACTAGCGGGGGGGATCGCGAACACCGGGGAGCTGTTTTTT. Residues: CASSGLAGGIANTGELFF. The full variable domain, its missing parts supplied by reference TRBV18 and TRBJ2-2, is NAGVMQNPRHLVRRRGQEARLRCSPMKGHSHVYWYRQLPEEGLKFMVYLQKENIIDESGMPKERFSAEFPKEGPSILRIQQVVRGDSAAYFCASSGLAGGIANTGELFFGEGSRLTVL.

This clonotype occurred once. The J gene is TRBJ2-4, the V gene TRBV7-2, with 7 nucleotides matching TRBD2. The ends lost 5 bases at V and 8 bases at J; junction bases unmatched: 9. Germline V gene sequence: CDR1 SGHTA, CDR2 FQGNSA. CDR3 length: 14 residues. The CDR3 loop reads CASSRLASTDIQYF. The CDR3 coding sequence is TGTGCCAGCAGCAGACTAGCTAGCACAGACATTCAGTACTTC.

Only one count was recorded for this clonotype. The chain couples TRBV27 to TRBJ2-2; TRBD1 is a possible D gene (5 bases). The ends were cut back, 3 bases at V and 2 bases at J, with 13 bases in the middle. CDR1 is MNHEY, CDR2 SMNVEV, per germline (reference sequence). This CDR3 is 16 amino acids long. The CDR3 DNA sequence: TGTGCCAGCAGTTTTGGACAATACTATAACACCGGGGAGCTGTTTTTT. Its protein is CASSFGQYYNTGELFF.

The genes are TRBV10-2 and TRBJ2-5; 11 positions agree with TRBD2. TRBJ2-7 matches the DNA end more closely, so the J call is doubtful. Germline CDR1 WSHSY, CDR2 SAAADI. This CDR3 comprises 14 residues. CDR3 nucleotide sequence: TGCGCCAGCAGGCTGACTAGCGGGACTTACGAGCAGTACTTC. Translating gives CASRLTSGTYEQYF.